This TCR beta chain was observed in a study of early stage breast cancer tumors. Note on this clone: Its target is unknown.

Notes on the study in general: Tumors had 2 to 3-fold higher T cell density than normal breast.

The CDR3 is 15 amino acids. CDR1 and CDR2 from the germline V gene are SGHRS and YFSETQ. Trimming took 3 bases from V and 3 from J, leaving 14 bases between them. Here immunoSEQ multiplex PCR was the method, and the copy in TCRdb shows in-frame clones only, minus some. The data show 5,000 or so clones, with 70% seen just once and approximately 13% held by the top ten. The receptor was derived from a person aged 55-75 years with breast cancer. Sequenced: normal breast tissue next to the tumor. The J gene is TRBJ2-3, the V gene TRBV5-1; possibly TRBD1 or TRBD2 for D (6 bases each). The CDR3 DNA is TGCGCCAGCAGCTACGGGGGCCTTTGGACAGATACGCAGTATTTT. It codes for CASSYGGLWTDTQYF.